This T cell receptor beta chain was recovered during a study of CD8 T cells in ankylosing spondylitis. Quantitative 5'-RACE was performed with molecular barcodes, and it yielded the TCR beta libraries. Each CDR3 protein is one row after TCRdb ran MiXCR on the 5' RACE reads. This sample has just over 150,000 distinct CDR3 sequences, with about 17% found just once. The sample holds many counts of this clonotype. Germline CDR1 reads SQVTM; CDR2 reads ANQGSEA. There are 14 residues in the CDR3. Trimming removed 6 bases from V and 4 bases from J; junction bases left unmatched: 5. This receptor was obtained from a male donor with ankylosing spondylitis or in good health (not recorded which). Sequenced: blood, either unsorted or a sorted T cell fraction (not recorded which). This sequence joins TRBV29-1 and TRBJ2-1, with TRBD2 identical over 11 bases. The CDR3 loop reads CSVPGLAVYNEQFF. In DNA, the CDR3 is TGCAGCGTCCCGGGACTAGCGGTATACAATGAGCAGTTCTTC.